This paragraph covers one T cell receptor (beta chain) sequence. The V and J ends lost 3 bases and 3 bases respectively, with 10 bases between them. CDR3 size: 13 residues. CDR1 is SGDLS, CDR2 YYNGEE, per germline. Method: immunoSEQ multiplex PCR; TCRdb's copy keeps in-frame clones and lacks some. The sample carries around 76,000 clones, around 84% recorded once. The sample comes from a study of T cell responses to AZD1222 COVID-19 vaccine. This TCR came from an adult in good health. The rearrangement joins TRBV9 to TRBJ2-7; D gene ambiguous. This specimen consisted of peripheral blood, obtained on day 0 of AZD1222 vaccination. CDR3 loop: CASSARIDYEQYF. Here the CDR3 DNA reads TGTGCCAGCAGCGCGAGGATAGACTACGAGCAGTACTTC.